These 10 T cell receptor beta chains were sequenced from one sample in a study of blood T cell repertoires in COVID-19. Measured with immunoSEQ multiplex PCR; TCRdb has only the in-frame clones, and not every one. This table holds under 400,000 clones, around 85% found once. Sequenced sample: PBMCs or T cells enriched from blood (not recorded which). These receptor sequences come from a woman in her forties with acute COVID-19.

Only one count was recorded for this clone. The chain recombines TRBV28 with TRBJ2-6, with 7 bases fitting TRBD1. The CDR3 totals 18 residues. Losses at the gene ends were 9 bases for V and 0 bases for J; bases not matched to a gene: 14. The germline V gene encodes CDR1 MDHEN and CDR2 SYDVKM. CDR3 nucleotide sequence: TGTGCCAGTGAAACCCCCGGGACAGCCTTCTCTGGGGCCAACGTCCTGACTTTC. Translating it yields CASETPGTAFSGANVLTF.

The rearrangement joins TRBV27 to TRBJ2-2, with 10 bases aligning to TRBD2. This CDR3 region has 17 residues. Germline assignment: CDR1 MNHEY and CDR2 SMNVEV (reference sequence). V dropped 4 bases and J dropped 3; count of bases not matched to a gene: 8. CDR3 sequence reads: CASSSSGLAGDTGELFF. CDR3 coding DNA: TGTGCCAGCAGTTCCTCGGGGCTAGCGGGAGACACCGGGGAGCTGTTTTTT.

The chain links TRBV2 to TRBJ2-6; D remains ambiguous. CDR1 and CDR2 from the germline V gene are SNHLY and FYNNEI. The CDR3 runs to 17 residues. Trimming shortened V by 1 base and J by 0 bases, and 10 bases separated the two germline ends. DNA for the CDR3: TGTGCCAGCAGTGAAGAGAGAGCCCTCTCTGGGGCCAACGTCCTGACTTTC. It is translated as CASSEERALSGANVLTF.

This clone was seen only once. V gene TRBV4-2 combines with J gene TRBJ2-7; 15 bases agree with TRBD2. CDR3 length: 18 amino acids. V shed 0 bases and J 2 bases; nucleotides not matched to a gene: 5. Germline CDR1 is LGHNA and CDR2 is YNFKEQ. The CDR3 reads CASSQDGTSGGRPYEQYF. The CDR3 region has the DNA TGTGCCAGCAGCCAAGATGGGACTAGCGGGGGGCGGCCCTACGAGCAGTACTTC.

The chain uses TRBV15 and TRBJ1-1; D is possibly TRBD1 (5 bases). Germline loops: CDR1 LNHNV, CDR2 YYDKDF (reference sequence). The CDR3 contains 15 residues. Trimming pared 0 bases from V and 5 bases from J, leaving 13 bases between. In DNA, the CDR3 is TGTGCCACCAGCAGAGAACCAGTTAAGGGGACTGAAGCTTTCTTT. Its translation is CATSREPVKGTEAFF.

V and J are TRBV5-4 and TRBJ2-1; 8 nucleotides match TRBD2. Germline CDR1 reads SGHNT; CDR2 reads YYREEE (reference sequence). V trimming: 2 bases; J trimming: 0 bases; junction bases outside the gene matches: 1. The CDR3 spans 15 residues. CDR3 sequence (DNA): TGTGCCAGCAGCTTTGGGACTAGCTCCTACAATGAGCAGTTCTTC. This translates into CASSFGTSSYNEQFF.

J is TRBJ2-2 and V is TRBV7-2; 8 nucleotides match TRBD1. The CDR3 sequence is 15 residues long. With V trimmed by 3 bases and J by 6 bases, 6 bases remained unmatched. Germline V CDR1 and CDR2: SGHTA, FQGNSA. The CDR3 nucleotides are TGTGCCAGCAGCTTGGGCAGGGGGCAACCCGGGGAGCTGTTTTTT. Translation gives CASSLGRGQPGELFF.

J is TRBJ1-1 and V is TRBV27, with TRBD1 matching over 8 bases. Germline V gene data show CDR1 as MNHEY and CDR2 as SMNVEV (reference sequence). The CDR3 length is 14 residues. The V segment lost 5 bases and the J segment 4 bases; nucleotides outside the gene matches: 6. This CDR3 reads CASSGTGVSTEAFF. The CDR3, as DNA: TGTGCCAGCAGTGGGACAGGTGTGAGCACTGAAGCTTTCTTT.

Note on this clone: The same CDR3 arises from other DNA sequences in this sample as well. The V call is TRBV10-3, the J call TRBJ2-1; 9 bases map to TRBD1. Germline V CDR1 and CDR2: ENHRY, SYGVKD. The trim removed 4 bases at V and 0 bases at J, leaving 1 base unmatched. The CDR3 extends over 15 amino acids. The CDR3 reads CAISADRGSYNEQFF. Here the CDR3 DNA reads TGTGCCATCAGTGCGGACAGGGGCTCCTACAATGAGCAGTTCTTC.

The rearrangement uses TRBV6-5 and TRBJ2-7; 7 nucleotides match TRBD1. CDR3 size: 15 residues. CDR1 and CDR2 (germline): MNHEY, SVGAGI. V lost 2 bases to trimming and J lost 2 bases; unmatched junction nucleotides: 6. The CDR3 sequence: CASSYTSDRAYEQYF. CDR3 DNA: TGTGCCAGCAGTTACACGTCAGACAGGGCCTACGAGCAGTACTTC.